This T cell receptor beta chain was sequenced during a study of blood T cells in healthy people across ages. There were healthy Caucasian individuals from Russia, aged roughly 6 to 90, serving as donors. Germline loops: CDR1 LNHNV, CDR2 YYDKDF (reference sequence). The CDR3 runs 16 residues. Trimming pared 4 bases from V and 1 base from J, leaving 16 bases between. The use of a sample-barcoded 5' primer and a J-beta primer mix characterized a second PCR of roughly 6 to 11 cycles. Each cDNA was tagged by a template-switch adaptor containing 12 random nucleotides. One entry per CDR3 protein results from TCRdb running MiXCR on the 5' RACE reads. In the table there are about 1.6 million distinct CDR3 sequences, approximately 32% of which are singletons. The study's findings and limits: Whereas aged donors had fewer naive CD4+ cells, long-lived donors had more of them and higher diversity. Strongly correlated with naive T cell percentage was TCR beta diversity.

Remarks on this clonotype: Antigen unknown.

The TCR comes from a woman aged 25 to 39 in good health. V gene TRBV15 combines with J gene TRBJ1-1; D perhaps matches TRBD1 (5 bases). The sequenced sample was blood. CDR3 nucleotide sequence: TGTGCCACCAGCATCATCCCGGGAGGGGAGAACACTGAAGCTTTCTTT. Translated: CATSIIPGGENTEAFF.